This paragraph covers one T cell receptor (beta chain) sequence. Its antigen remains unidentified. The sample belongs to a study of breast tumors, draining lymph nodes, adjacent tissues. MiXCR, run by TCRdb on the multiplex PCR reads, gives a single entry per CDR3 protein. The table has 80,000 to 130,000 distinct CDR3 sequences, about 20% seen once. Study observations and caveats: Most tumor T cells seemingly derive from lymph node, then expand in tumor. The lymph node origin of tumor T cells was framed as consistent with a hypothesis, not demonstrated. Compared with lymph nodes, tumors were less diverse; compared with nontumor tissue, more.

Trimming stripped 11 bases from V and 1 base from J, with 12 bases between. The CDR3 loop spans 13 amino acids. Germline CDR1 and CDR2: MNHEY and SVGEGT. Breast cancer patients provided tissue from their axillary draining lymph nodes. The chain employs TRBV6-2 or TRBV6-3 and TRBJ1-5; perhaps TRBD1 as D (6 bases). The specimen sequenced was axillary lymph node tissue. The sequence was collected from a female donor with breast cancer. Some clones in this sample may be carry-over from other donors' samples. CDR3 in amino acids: CAGMDSSNQPQHF. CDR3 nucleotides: TGTGCCGGCATGGACAGCAGCAATCAGCCCCAGCATTTT.